This TCR beta chain is drawn from a study of blood T cell repertoires in COVID-19. CDR1 MDHEN and CDR2 SYDVKM come from the germline V gene. V lost 3 bases, J lost 6 bases, and 15 bases lay in between. The CDR3 extends over 16 amino acids. Here immunoSEQ multiplex PCR was the method, and the copy in TCRdb shows in-frame clones only, minus some. Of 150,000 to 200,000 clones listed, around nine tenths are singletons. Sequencing was done on a sample of peripheral blood. This chain uses TRBV28 with TRBJ1-6; possible D gene TRBD1, 5 bases. The clonotype originates from a man in his 70s with acute or convalescent COVID-19. The DNA of the CDR3 is TGTGCCAGCAGTTTGGTGGGGCCAGCCTTTAATTCACCCCTCCACTTT. Residues: CASSLVGPAFNSPLHF.